One T cell receptor beta chain is described in this entry. No antigen is known for it. Base qualities are not recorded, but no much larger clone differs from it by a single base. This entry comes from a study of shared clonotypes between healthy human individuals (dated by TCRdb to about 2020). In the study overall: The cohort comprised two women and a few men aged 18 to 49 years. Per donor, three plates each were used for CD4 naive and CD4 memory, two for CD8 naive, and one for CD8 memory. Each donor's leukapheresis produced roughly between about 0.8 and 10 billion PBMCs. To estimate repertoire size and how much clonotypes are shared between individuals, the study performed deep sequencing of blood TCR repertoires from roughly five healthy adults. To increase sequencing depth and limit assay-specific biases, TCR repertoire library preparation and sequencing were carried out by different laboratories using diverse techniques.

CD8 naive samples consisted of CD45RO-negative cells that were positively selected for CCR7, yielding a CD45RA+CCR7+ population without TemRA cells. The donors were healthy, HIV-negative adults who had no recently reported acute infections or vaccinations. Every donor was a Caucasian adult living in Nashville, Tennessee, USA. Blood was collected by leukapheresis, and PBMCs were isolated by Ficoll-Histopaque density gradient centrifugation and then cryopreserved in liquid nitrogen vapor phase. Purity and quantity of every magnetically sorted T cell population were checked by analytical flow cytometry. Each sorted fraction had its genomic DNA isolated and then quantified by UV absorbance on a Nanodrop 2000c. From the cysteine up to the phenylalanine, the CDR3 has a length of 15 residues. Of the read, only the CDR3 DNA is kept; its 45 bases are in frame from base 1. Taken from the germline V gene (reference sequence), the CDR1 and CDR2 loops are LNHDA and SQIVND. Trimming accounts for 3 bases at V and 9 bases at J, while the number of junction bases matched to no gene is 10.

TCR CDR3 regions were amplified from genomic DNA by multiplex PCR using the deep immunoSEQ assay. Extracted genomic DNA from each cell subset was distributed evenly across all wells of several immunoSEQ 96-well plates, and each plate was treated as a replicate. For sorted subsets, approximately 210 ng of genomic DNA, equivalent to some 30,000 T cell genomes, went into each replicate PCR. Purified libraries were quantified with a Qubit 3.0 fluorometer, sized on a Bioanalyzer 2100, and re-quantified with the KAPA Library Quantification kit. Every immunoSEQ 96-well plate was sequenced on a separate single-read 150-cycle Illumina NextSeq 550 flow cell. Per the original workflow: Because only junctional sequences without quality scores were contained in the immunoSEQ output, filtering matching that applied to full-length reads could not be performed. To assign V/J genes and CDR3, sequences were annotated using PyIR, a Python wrapper for IgBLAST v1.9, with IMGT germline references. Reads were filtered out if the reads had weak V/J assignments (E-value above 1e-6), no CDR3, stop codons, out-of-frame junctions, or ambiguous translated residues. V3J clonotypes were defined by identical inferred V gene, J gene, and CDR3 amino acid sequence. Percentage overlap between repertoires was calculated by dividing the number of shared unique clonotypes by the size of the smaller repertoire. Repertoire richness was assessed with RTK rarefaction, the Chao1 estimator, and Recon v2.1 estimates of unobserved clonotypes. Generation probabilities for all TCRbeta clonotypes obtained by the gDNA method from a handful of donors were computed using OLGA. Sourced from immuneACCESS, this table was stored by TCRdb with only in-frame sequences that have V and J called. A share of the clones is absent; for the studies checked, an unresolved V gene accounts for under half, and the remainder has no known explanation. Clonal size and the V and J genes are those of that table, whereas D and trimming came from the DNA. The sample table records about 2.1 million clones; roughly 93% of these occur just once. The biggest ten clones account for more than 1.5% of the sample.

Results and caveats for the whole study, not just this receptor: The small number of donors limited the genetic and exposure-history diversity represented. Sharing across a few donors was observed for about 5% of naive CD4, about 4% of naive CD8, about 2.3% of memory CD4, and roughly 0.4% of memory CD8 clonotypes. Rarefaction of sorted-subset datasets indicated incomplete sequencing despite the large sequencing depth. Sampling was restricted to blood, and TCR repertoires in tissue are likely to differ from TCR repertoires in blood. Pairwise subsampling indicated that sequencing depth was expected to affect the degree of clonotype sharing among donors. Compared with non-shared clonotypes, clonotypes shared by all four sorted-subset donors had higher generation probabilities. Naive subsets generally had larger estimated clonotype richness than memory subsets.

The clonotype originates from a man between 18 and 29 years old in good health. Some clones in this sample may be carry-over from other donors' samples. Input material: naive CD8+ T cells from PBMCs. The sample's cell subset or site label is to be understood as: CD45RA+CCR7+. In this chain, TRBV19 is recombined with TRBJ2-1, with TRBD1 identical over 8 junction bases. In nucleotide form, the sequence is TGTGCCAGTAGTATTATCCGGGACAGGCCCAGTGAGCAGTTCTTC. This encodes CASSIIRDRPSEQFF.